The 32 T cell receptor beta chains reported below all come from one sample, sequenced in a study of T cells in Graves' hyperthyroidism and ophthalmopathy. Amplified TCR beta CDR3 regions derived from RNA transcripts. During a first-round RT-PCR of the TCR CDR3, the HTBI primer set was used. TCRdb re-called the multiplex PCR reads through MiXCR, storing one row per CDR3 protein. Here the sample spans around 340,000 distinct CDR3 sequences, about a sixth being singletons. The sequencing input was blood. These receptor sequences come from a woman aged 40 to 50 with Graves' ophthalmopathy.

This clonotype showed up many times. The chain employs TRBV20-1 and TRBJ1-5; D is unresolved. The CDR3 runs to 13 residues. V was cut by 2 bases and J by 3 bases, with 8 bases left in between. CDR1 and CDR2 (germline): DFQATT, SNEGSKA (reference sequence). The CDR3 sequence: CSARSSANQPQHF. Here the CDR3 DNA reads TGCAGTGCTAGATCCAGCGCCAATCAGCCCCAGCATTTT.

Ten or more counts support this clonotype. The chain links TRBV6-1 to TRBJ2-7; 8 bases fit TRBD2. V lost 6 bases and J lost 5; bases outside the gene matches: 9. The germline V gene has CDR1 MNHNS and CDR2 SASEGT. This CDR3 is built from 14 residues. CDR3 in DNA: TGTGCCAGCAGCATAGCCGGGGGGGCTAACGAGCAGTACTTC. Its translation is CASSIAGGANEQYF.

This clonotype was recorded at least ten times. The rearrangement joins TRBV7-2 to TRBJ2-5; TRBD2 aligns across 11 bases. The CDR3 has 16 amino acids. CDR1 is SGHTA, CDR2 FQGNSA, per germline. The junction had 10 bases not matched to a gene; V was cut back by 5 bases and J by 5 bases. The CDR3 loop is CASSPFSGRAVETQYF. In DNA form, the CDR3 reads TGTGCCAGCAGCCCCTTTAGCGGGAGGGCCGTTGAGACCCAGTACTTC.

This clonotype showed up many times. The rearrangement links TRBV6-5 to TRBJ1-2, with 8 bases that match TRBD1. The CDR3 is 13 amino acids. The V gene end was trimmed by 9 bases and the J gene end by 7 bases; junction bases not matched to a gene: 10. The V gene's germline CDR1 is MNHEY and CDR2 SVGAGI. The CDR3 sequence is CASLDRGRRGYTF. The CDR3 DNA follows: TGTGCCAGTCTAGACAGGGGCCGGCGTGGCTACACCTTC.

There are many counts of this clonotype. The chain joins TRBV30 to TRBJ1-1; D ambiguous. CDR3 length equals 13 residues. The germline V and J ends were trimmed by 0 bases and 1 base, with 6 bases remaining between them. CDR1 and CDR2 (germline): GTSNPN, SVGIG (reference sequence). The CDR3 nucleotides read TGTGCCTGGAGTGTCGGCAGGAACACTGAAGCTTTCTTT. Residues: CAWSVGRNTEAFF. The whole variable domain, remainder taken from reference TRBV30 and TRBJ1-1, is SQTIHQWPATLVQPVGSPLSLECTVEGTSNPNLYWYRQAAGRGLQLLFYSVGIGQISSEVPQNLSASRPQDRQFILSSKKLLLSDSGFYLCAWSVGRNTEAFFGQGTRLTVV.

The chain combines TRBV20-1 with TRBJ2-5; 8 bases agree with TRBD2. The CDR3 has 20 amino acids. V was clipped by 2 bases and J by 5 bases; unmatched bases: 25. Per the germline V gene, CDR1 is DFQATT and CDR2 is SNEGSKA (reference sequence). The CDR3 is CSARSRREHLSGGPSETQYF. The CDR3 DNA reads TGCAGTGCTAGAAGCCGTAGGGAACACCTTTCGGGAGGGCCGAGTGAGACCCAGTACTTC.

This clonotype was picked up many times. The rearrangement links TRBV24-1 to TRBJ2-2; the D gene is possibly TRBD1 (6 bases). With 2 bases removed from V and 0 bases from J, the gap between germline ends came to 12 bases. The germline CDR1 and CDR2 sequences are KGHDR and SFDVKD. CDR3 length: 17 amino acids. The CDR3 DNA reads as TGTGCCACCAGTGATTCCCTTTGGGGGCCGAACACCGGGGAGCTGTTTTTT. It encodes CATSDSLWGPNTGELFF.

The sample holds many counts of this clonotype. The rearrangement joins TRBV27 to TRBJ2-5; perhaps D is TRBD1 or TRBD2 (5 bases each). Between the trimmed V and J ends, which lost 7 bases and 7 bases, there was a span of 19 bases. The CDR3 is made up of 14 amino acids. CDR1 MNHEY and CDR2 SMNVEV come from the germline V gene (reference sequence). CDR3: CASTRGGTDRTQYF. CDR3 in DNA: TGTGCCAGCACCAGAGGTGGGACGGACCGGACCCAGTACTTC.

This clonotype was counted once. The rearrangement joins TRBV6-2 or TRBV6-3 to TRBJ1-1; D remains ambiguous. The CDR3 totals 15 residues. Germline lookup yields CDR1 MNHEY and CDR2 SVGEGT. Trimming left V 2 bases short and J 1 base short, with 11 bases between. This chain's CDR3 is CASSYATWENTEAFF. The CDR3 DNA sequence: TGTGCCAGCAGTTACGCAACATGGGAGAACACTGAAGCTTTCTTT.

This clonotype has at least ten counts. The CDR3, as DNA: TGTGCCAGCAGCATCCCGACTAGCGGGAGATCCTACGAGCAGTACTTC. Protein sequence: CASSIPTSGRSYEQYF. The rearrangement uses TRBV7-9 and TRBJ2-7; 12 bases are a match to TRBD2. Germline V gene lookup returns CDR1 SEHNR and CDR2 FQNEAQ (reference sequence). The CDR3 runs 16 residues. Losses at the gene ends were 5 bases for V and 1 base for J; bases not matched to a gene: 6.

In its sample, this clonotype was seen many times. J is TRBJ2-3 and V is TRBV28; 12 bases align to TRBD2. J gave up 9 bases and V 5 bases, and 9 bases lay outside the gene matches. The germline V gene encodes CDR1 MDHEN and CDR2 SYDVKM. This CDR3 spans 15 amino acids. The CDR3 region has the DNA TGTGCCAGCAGTATGACTAGCGGGAGATCAAGGACGCAGTATTTT. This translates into CASSMTSGRSRTQYF.

CDR3 residues: CASGRIGNEQFF. In DNA form, the CDR3 reads TGTGCTAGTGGTCGAATCGGGAATGAGCAGTTCTTC. The chain uses TRBV12-5 and TRBJ2-1, with D uncertain. The CDR3 contains 12 residues. CDR1 LGHNT and CDR2 FRNRAP come from the germline V gene. The V end was cut by 5 bases, the J end by 7 bases, with 9 bases between.

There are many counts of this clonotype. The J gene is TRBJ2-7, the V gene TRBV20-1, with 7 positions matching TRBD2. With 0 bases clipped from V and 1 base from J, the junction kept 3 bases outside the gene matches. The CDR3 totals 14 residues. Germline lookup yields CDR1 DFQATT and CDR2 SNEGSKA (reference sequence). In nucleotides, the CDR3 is TGCAGTGCTAGAGAGGGGGGAGGGTCCTACGAGCAGTACTTC. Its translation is CSAREGGGSYEQYF.

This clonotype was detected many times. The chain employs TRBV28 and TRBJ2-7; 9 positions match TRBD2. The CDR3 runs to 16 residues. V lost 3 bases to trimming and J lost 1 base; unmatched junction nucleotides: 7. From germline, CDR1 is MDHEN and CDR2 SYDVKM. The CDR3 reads CASSFFPSGVSYEQYF. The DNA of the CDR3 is TGTGCCAGCAGTTTCTTTCCTAGCGGGGTTTCCTACGAGCAGTACTTC. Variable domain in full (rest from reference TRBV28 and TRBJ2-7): DVKVTQSSRYLVKRTGEKVFLECVQDMDHENMFWYRQDPGLGLRLIYFSYDVKMKEKGDIPEGYSVSREKKERFSLILESASTNQTSMYLCASSFFPSGVSYEQYFGPGTRLTVT.

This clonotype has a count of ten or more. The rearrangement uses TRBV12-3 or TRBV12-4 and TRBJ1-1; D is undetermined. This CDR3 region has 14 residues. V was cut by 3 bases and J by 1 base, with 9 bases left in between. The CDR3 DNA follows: TGTGCCAGCAGTTTTTTTACGCAGAACACTGAAGCTTTCTTT. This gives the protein CASSFFTQNTEAFF.

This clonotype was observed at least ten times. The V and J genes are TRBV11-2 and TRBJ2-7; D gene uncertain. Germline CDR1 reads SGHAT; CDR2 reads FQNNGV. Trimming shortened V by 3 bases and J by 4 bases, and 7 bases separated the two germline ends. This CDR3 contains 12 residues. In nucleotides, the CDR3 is TGTGCCAGCAGCTTCTCTACATACGAGCAGTACTTC. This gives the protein CASSFSTYEQYF.

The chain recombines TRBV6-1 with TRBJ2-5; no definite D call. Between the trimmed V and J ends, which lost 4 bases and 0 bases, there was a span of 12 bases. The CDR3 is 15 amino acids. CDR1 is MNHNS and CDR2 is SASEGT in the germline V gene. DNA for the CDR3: TGTGCCAGCAGTGTTGACCTATTGTACCAAGAGACCCAGTACTTC. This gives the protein CASSVDLLYQETQYF.

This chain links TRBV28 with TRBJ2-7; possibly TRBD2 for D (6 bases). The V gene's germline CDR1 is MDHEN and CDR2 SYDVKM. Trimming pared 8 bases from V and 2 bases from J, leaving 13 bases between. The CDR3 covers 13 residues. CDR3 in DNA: TGTGCCAGCTCGGAGGGGAATGCCTACGAGCAGTACTTC. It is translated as CASSEGNAYEQYF.

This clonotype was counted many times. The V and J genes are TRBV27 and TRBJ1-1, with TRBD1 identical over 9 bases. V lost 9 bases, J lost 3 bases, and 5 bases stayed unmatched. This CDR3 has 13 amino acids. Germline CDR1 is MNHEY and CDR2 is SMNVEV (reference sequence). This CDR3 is CASGDREDTEAFF. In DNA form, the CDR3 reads TGTGCCAGTGGGGACAGGGAAGACACTGAAGCTTTCTTT.

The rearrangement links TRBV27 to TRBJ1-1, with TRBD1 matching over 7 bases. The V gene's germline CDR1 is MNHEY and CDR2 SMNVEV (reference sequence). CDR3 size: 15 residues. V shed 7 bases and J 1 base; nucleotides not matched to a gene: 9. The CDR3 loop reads CASNPTGASNTEAFF. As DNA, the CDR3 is TGTGCCAGCAACCCCACAGGGGCTTCGAACACTGAAGCTTTCTTT.

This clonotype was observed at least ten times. The CDR3 DNA reads as TGTGCCAGCAGTCCTAACCTTGGACAGGGCTACGAGCAGTACTTC. The encoded protein is CASSPNLGQGYEQYF. This rearrangement joins TRBV2 to TRBJ2-7, with TRBD1 matching 8 bases. V lost 5 bases, J lost 3 bases, and 9 bases stayed unmatched. The CDR3 extends over 15 amino acids. Germline assignment: CDR1 SNHLY and CDR2 FYNNEI.

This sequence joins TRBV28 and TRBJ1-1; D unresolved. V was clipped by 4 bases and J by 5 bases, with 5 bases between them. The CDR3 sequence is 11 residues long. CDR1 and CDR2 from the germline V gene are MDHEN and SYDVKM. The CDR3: CASSSVTEAFF. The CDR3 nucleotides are TGTGCCAGCAGTTCCGTAACTGAAGCTTTCTTT.

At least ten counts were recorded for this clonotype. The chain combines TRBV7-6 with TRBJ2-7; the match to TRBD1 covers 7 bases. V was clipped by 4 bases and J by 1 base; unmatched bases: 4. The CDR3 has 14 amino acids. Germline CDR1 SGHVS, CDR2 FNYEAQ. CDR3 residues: CASSSDRESYEQYF. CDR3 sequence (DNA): TGTGCCAGCAGCTCCGACAGGGAGTCCTACGAGCAGTACTTC.

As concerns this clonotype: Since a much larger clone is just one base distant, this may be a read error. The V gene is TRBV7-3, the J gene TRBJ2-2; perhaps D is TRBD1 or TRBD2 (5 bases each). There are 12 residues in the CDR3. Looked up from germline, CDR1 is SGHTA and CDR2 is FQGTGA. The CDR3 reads CASSLGVGELLF. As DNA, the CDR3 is TGTGCCAGCAGCCTAGGGGTCGGGGAGCTGCTTTTT. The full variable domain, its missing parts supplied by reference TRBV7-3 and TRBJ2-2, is GAGVSQTPSNKVTEKGKYVELRCDPISGHTALYWYRQSLGQGPEFLIYFQGTGAADDSGLPNDRFFAVRPEGSVSTLKIQRTERGDSAVYLCASSLGVGELLFGEGSRLTVL.

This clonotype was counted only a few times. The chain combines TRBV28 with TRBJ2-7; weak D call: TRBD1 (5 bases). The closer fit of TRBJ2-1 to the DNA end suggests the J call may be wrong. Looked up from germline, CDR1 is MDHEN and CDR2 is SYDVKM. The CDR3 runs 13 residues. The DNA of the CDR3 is TGTGCCAGCAGCCATAAGGGGTCCTACGAGCAGTTCTTC. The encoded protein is CASSHKGSYEQFF.

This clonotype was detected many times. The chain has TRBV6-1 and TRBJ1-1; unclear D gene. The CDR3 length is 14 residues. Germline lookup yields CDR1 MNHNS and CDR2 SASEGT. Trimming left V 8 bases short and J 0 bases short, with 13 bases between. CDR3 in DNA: TGTGCCAGCCACCCGTCGGGGATGAACACTGAAGCTTTCTTT. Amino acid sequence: CASHPSGMNTEAFF.

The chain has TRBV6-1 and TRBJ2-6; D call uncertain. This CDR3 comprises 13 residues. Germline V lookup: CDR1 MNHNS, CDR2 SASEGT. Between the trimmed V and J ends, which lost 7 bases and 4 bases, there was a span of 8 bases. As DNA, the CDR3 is TGTGCCAGCACCCGAAGGGGGGCCAACGTCCTGACTTTC. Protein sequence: CASTRRGANVLTF.

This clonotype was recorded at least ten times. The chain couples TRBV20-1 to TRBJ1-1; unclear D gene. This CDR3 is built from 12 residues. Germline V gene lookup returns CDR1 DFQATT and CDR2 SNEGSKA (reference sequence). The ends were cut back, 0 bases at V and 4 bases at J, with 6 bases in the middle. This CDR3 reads CSARDVSTEAFF. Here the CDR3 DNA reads TGCAGTGCTAGAGATGTGAGCACTGAAGCTTTCTTT.

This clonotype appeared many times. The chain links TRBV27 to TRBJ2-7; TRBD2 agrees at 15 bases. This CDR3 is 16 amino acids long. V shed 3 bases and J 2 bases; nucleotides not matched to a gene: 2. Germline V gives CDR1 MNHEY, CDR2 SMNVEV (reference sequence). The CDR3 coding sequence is TGTGCCAGCAGTTTGGGACTAGCGGGAGGTACCTACGAGCAGTACTTC. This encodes CASSLGLAGGTYEQYF.

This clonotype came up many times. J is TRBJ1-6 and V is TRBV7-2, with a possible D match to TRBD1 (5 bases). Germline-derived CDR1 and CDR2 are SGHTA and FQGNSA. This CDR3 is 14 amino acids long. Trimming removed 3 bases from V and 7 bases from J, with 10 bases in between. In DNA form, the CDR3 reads TGTGCCAGCAGCTTCAGCAGGGTCAATTCACCCCTCCACTTT. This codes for CASSFSRVNSPLHF.

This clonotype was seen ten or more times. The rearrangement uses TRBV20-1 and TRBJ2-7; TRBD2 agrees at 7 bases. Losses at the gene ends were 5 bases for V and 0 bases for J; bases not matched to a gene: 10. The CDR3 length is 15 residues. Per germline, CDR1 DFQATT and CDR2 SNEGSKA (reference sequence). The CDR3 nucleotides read TGCAGTGCTTCGAATAGCGGGCCTAGCTCCTACGAGCAGTACTTC. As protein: CSASNSGPSSYEQYF.

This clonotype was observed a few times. The CDR3 nucleotides are TGTGCCAGCAGGGGGCTTGAGGAATATTCACCCCTCCACTTT. This gives the protein CASRGLEEYSPLHF. V usage is TRBV27 and J usage is TRBJ1-6; possible D gene TRBD1, 5 bases. Trimming took 6 bases from V and 8 from J, leaving 14 bases between them. Germline V gene lookup returns CDR1 MNHEY and CDR2 SMNVEV (reference sequence). This CDR3 region has 14 residues.